This TCR beta chain appears in the sequencing data of a study of T cell responses to AZD1222 COVID-19 vaccine. Broader study findings: Only 5 or 6 people who got AZD1222 tested seropositive at baseline. Repertoires were sampled only after the peak T cell response.

Points on this clone: What it recognizes is unknown.

CDR3 size: 14 residues. Germline CDR1 and CDR2: SGHNT and YENEEA. V was clipped by 5 bases and J by 0 bases, with 10 bases between them. Measured with immunoSEQ multiplex PCR; TCRdb has only the in-frame clones, and not every one. Of 90,000 to 120,000 clones listed, roughly nine tenths are singletons. This material consisted of peripheral blood, taken on day 0 of AZD1222 vaccination. The receptor's source is an adult in good health. The rearrangement joins TRBV11-3 to TRBJ1-1; no firm D call. The CDR3 loop is CASSLREMNTEAFF. The CDR3 DNA reads as TGTGCCAGCAGCCTCAGAGAAATGAACACTGAAGCTTTCTTT.